The sequence of this TCR beta chain was determined in a study of blood T cell repertoires in COVID-19. Clones were read by immunoSEQ multiplex PCR, and TCRdb kept only the in-frame ones, dropping some. The sample has some 70,000 clones; over 75% are singletons. Germline V gene sequence: CDR1 SGHRS, CDR2 YFSETQ. The CDR3 consists of 19 residues. The trim removed 4 bases at V and 2 bases at J, leaving 13 bases unmatched. The source is a man aged 50 to 60 with active COVID-19. The V and J genes are TRBV5-1 and TRBJ2-7; 15 bases fit TRBD2. Sample: peripheral blood. The CDR3 nucleotides read TGCGCCAGCAGCCGCCGTGTCGGACTAGCGGGAGGGAACACCTACGAGCAGTACTTC. It translates to CASSRRVGLAGGNTYEQYF.